The 6 T cell receptor beta chains in this list originate from one sample, sequenced in a study of a mutant IDH1 vaccine in newly diagnosed glioma. Noted time point: week 35, safety follow-up. The study gave 300 ug of mutant IDH1 20-mer peptide per vaccine dose, with topical imiquimod. Here immunoSEQ multiplex PCR was the method, and the copy in TCRdb shows in-frame clones only, minus some. This sample has 40,000 to 45,000 clones, with roughly 83% found just once. These receptors' antigens are unknown. The input for sequencing was PBMCs, taken from a glioma patient whose treatment included an IDH1 peptide vaccine. The receptors here all came from a woman aged 45-59 years with glioma.

The DNA for the CDR3 is TGCAGCGTTGGCCGGCGACTTGCCCAAGAGACCCAGTACTTC. Protein: CSVGRRLAQETQYF. The rearrangement uses TRBV29-1 and TRBJ2-5, with D unresolved. The CDR3 runs to 14 residues. CDR1 is SQVTM, CDR2 ANQGSEA, per germline. V was cut by 4 bases and J by 1 base, with 13 bases left in between.

The J gene is TRBJ2-1, the V gene TRBV10-3; D ambiguous. This CDR3 spans 12 amino acids. CDR1 is ENHRY, CDR2 SYGVKD, per germline. V was clipped by 2 bases and J by 5 bases, with 4 bases between them. The DNA for the CDR3 is TGTGCCATCAGTGAGAACAACAATGAGCAGTTCTTC. Its protein product is CAISENNNEQFF.

CDR3 amino acids: CSVDPPEAFF. The CDR3 DNA reads as TGCAGCGTTGATCCCCCTGAAGCTTTCTTT. This chain connects TRBV29-1 to TRBJ1-1; D is uncertain. The V and J ends lost 3 bases and 6 bases respectively, with 5 bases between them. CDR3 length: 10 amino acids. Germline V gives CDR1 SQVTM, CDR2 ANQGSEA.

This clone was seen once. This rearrangement joins TRBV9 to TRBJ2-2, with D possibly being TRBD1 or TRBD2 (6 bases each). The germline gives CDR1 SGDLS, CDR2 YYNGEE. The CDR3 has 17 amino acids. V lost 1 base and J lost 1, with 14 bases in between. CDR3 sequence: CASSVRGRQKNTGELFF. DNA for the CDR3: TGTGCCAGCAGCGTAAGGGGGAGGCAGAAGAACACCGGGGAGCTGTTTTTT.

The chain joins TRBV27 to TRBJ2-6, with 8 bases identical to TRBD1. Trimming cost V 5 bases and J 2 bases; bases outside gene matches: 11. The germline gives CDR1 MNHEY, CDR2 SMNVEV (reference sequence). The CDR3 runs to 18 residues. CDR3 loop: CASSGGQGGSPGANVLTF. The CDR3 DNA sequence: TGTGCCAGCAGTGGCGGACAGGGAGGCTCCCCTGGGGCCAACGTCCTGACTTTC. Based on the CDR3 plus reference TRBV27 and TRBJ2-6, the full variable domain is EAQVTQNPRYLITVTGKKLTVTCSQNMNHEYMSWYRQDPGLGLRQIYYSMNVEVTDKGDVPEGYKVSRKEKRNFPLILESPSPNQTSLYFCASSGGQGGSPGANVLTFGAGSRLTVL.

The chain recombines TRBV6-1 with TRBJ1-1; D not certain. The CDR3 extends over 13 amino acids. V was trimmed by 2 bases and J by 4 bases, leaving 8 bases between them. Germline V CDR1 and CDR2: MNHNS, SASEGT. CDR3 DNA: TGTGCCAGCAGTGAAAGCTCGCTCACTGAAGCTTTCTTT. It codes for CASSESSLTEAFF.